The rows below give T cell receptor beta chains drawn from one sample of a study of CD8 T cells in Susac syndrome. A single record per CDR3 protein comes from TCRdb applying MiXCR to the immunoSEQ multiplex PCR reads. Among around 280,000 distinct CDR3 sequences listed, roughly nine tenths were seen once. Sequencing was done on a sample of CD4+ T cells from PBMCs. The source of these receptors is a human donor with multiple sclerosis. The CDR3 runs from the conserved cysteine through the conserved F or W. Each record gives: J gene, clone size, D gene, V gene, CDR3 DNA, CDR3 protein. A D gene is named only where the DNA matches it firmly. Part of the rows lack a size; the others show once, few, many or a class for expanded clones.

TRBJ1-4	NA	NA	TRBV30	TGTGCCTGGATGGGGCCGGGGATAGGAAGGCTGTTTTTT	CAWMGPGIGRLFF
TRBJ2-6	NA	TRBD2	TRBV29-1	TGCAGCGTTATCCTAGCGGGGTCTGGGGCCAACGTCCTGACTTTC	CSVILAGSGANVLTF
TRBJ2-1	NA	NA	TRBV24-1	TGTGCCACCAGTGTTCGACAGGCCAGTGCCTACAATGAGCAGTTCTTC	CATSVRQASAYNEQFF
TRBJ2-3	NA	TRBD2	TRBV18	TGTGCCAGCTCACCCTTCCTCCCGGGACTAGCGGGAGGGCCGACAGATACGCAGTATTTT	CASSPFLPGLAGGPTDTQYF
TRBJ2-7	NA	NA	TRBV27	TGTGCCAGCAGCACCTCAGGGGCTAGCTCCTACGAGCAGTACTTC	CASSTSGASSYEQYF
TRBJ1-2	NA	TRBD1	TRBV29-1	TGCAGCGTCGGACCCACAGGGGAGACTTGGGGCTACACCTTC	CSVGPTGETWGYTF
TRBJ2-7	NA	TRBD2	TRBV13	TGTGCCAGCAGCCGGAGAGGCGGGGGGTTTCGGGAGGAGCAGTACTTC	CASSRRGGGFREEQYF
TRBJ2-5	few	TRBD2	TRBV19	TGTGCCAGTAGTCTCGGGAGCGGGGGGGCTGGAGAGACCCAGTACTTC	CASSLGSGGAGETQYF
TRBJ1-2	NA	NA	TRBV5-1	TGCGCCAGCAGCGTTACAGGGAGTCTCCAAGCTAACTATGGCTACACCTTC	CASSVTGSLQANYGYTF
TRBJ2-5	NA	TRBD1	TRBV3-1	TGTGCCAGCAGCCAAGGGTTCTTACACACAGGGACAGGGACAGAGACCCAGTACTTC	CASSQGFLHTGTGTETQYF
TRBJ1-2	NA	NA	TRBV29-1	TGCAGCGTTTTTGGCAGGGAGGGCGGCTACACCTTC	CSVFGREGGYTF
TRBJ1-1	NA	NA	TRBV5-1	TGCGCCAGCAGCTCGTCCGGGGCGAACACTGAAGCTTTCTTT	CASSSSGANTEAFF